These T cell receptor beta chains were read from a single sample in a study of blood T cell repertoires in COVID-19. TCRdb keeps only in-frame clones here, not all; method: immunoSEQ multiplex PCR. The sample has about 250,000 clones, around 82% seen once. Input material: peripheral blood. The receptors were gathered from a man aged 35 to 55 with active or convalescent COVID-19. The CDR3 runs from the conserved cysteine through the conserved F or W. The D gene is left open where the match is weak. Clone size appears in some rows only: once, few, many, or a class for an expanded clone.

j_call: TRBJ2-7; d_call: NA; clone_size: once; v_call: TRBV21-1; cdr3_nt: TGTGCCGGGAGGTATTACGAGCAGTACTTC; cdr3_aa: CAGRYYEQYF
j_call: TRBJ2-7; d_call: NA; clone_size: NA; v_call: TRBV14; cdr3_nt: TGTGCCAGCAGCCAAGATGTGTTCCCAAACTACGAGCAGTACTTC; cdr3_aa: CASSQDVFPNYEQYF
j_call: TRBJ2-7; d_call: NA; clone_size: NA; v_call: TRBV28; cdr3_nt: TGTGCCAGCAGTTACGGAGGACTCTCCTCCGAGCAGTACTTC; cdr3_aa: CASSYGGLSSEQYF
j_call: TRBJ1-1; d_call: NA; clone_size: NA; v_call: TRBV29-1; cdr3_nt: TGCAGCGTTCTCCCTAACACTGAAGCTTTCTTT; cdr3_aa: CSVLPNTEAFF
j_call: TRBJ2-7; d_call: NA; clone_size: NA; v_call: TRBV20-1; cdr3_nt: TGCAGTGCTAGTAAGGGAGGGCGGGGACACTACGAGCAGTACTTC; cdr3_aa: CSASKGGRGHYEQYF
j_call: TRBJ2-2; d_call: NA; clone_size: NA; v_call: TRBV19; cdr3_nt: TGTGCCAGTAGTATCAATGCCGGGGAGCTGTTTTTT; cdr3_aa: CASSINAGELFF
j_call: TRBJ2-2; d_call: TRBD2; clone_size: NA; v_call: TRBV7-8; cdr3_nt: TGTGCCAGCAGCTTACAGCGGGGGGGCGGTACCGGGGAGCTGTTTTTT; cdr3_aa: CASSLQRGGGTGELFF
j_call: TRBJ1-2; d_call: TRBD1; clone_size: NA; v_call: TRBV30; cdr3_nt: TGTGCCTGGAGTCCAGGGGGCGCTTATGGCTACACCTTC; cdr3_aa: CAWSPGGAYGYTF
j_call: TRBJ2-5; d_call: TRBD2; clone_size: NA; v_call: TRBV14; cdr3_nt: TGTGCCAGCAGCCAAGGACTAGCGGGATTTTCAGAAGAGACCCAGTACTTC; cdr3_aa: CASSQGLAGFSEETQYF
j_call: TRBJ2-7; d_call: NA; clone_size: NA; v_call: TRBV7-7; cdr3_nt: TGTGCTAGCAGCACCGGGGTTGGCTACGAGCAGTACTTC; cdr3_aa: CASSTGVGYEQYF
j_call: TRBJ1-2; d_call: TRBD1; clone_size: NA; v_call: TRBV6-5; cdr3_nt: TGTGCCAGCAGCGCGACGACAGGGGGTGCCGGCTACACCTTC; cdr3_aa: CASSATTGGAGYTF
j_call: TRBJ1-2; d_call: NA; clone_size: NA; v_call: TRBV27; cdr3_nt: TGTGCCAGCAGTTTGGCGCGGGGGGGTAACTATGGCTACACCTTC; cdr3_aa: CASSLARGGNYGYTF
j_call: TRBJ1-3; d_call: NA; clone_size: NA; v_call: TRBV5-1; cdr3_nt: TGCGCCAGCAGCTTGGCAGGGATGGGAAACACCATATATTTT; cdr3_aa: CASSLAGMGNTIYF
j_call: TRBJ2-3; d_call: TRBD2; clone_size: NA; v_call: TRBV9; cdr3_nt: TGTGCCAGCAGCCCCTCAGCGGGAGGGTCCCCAGATACGCAGTATTTT; cdr3_aa: CASSPSAGGSPDTQYF
j_call: TRBJ2-1; d_call: TRBD2; clone_size: NA; v_call: TRBV6-5; cdr3_nt: TGTGCCAGCAAAGGAGCGGGGGGCCGGGATGAGCAGTTCTTC; cdr3_aa: CASKGAGGRDEQFF
j_call: TRBJ2-3; d_call: NA; clone_size: once; v_call: TRBV9; cdr3_nt: TGTGCCAGCAGCCCACAGTATTTGTCGGATACGCAGTATTTT; cdr3_aa: CASSPQYLSDTQYF
j_call: TRBJ1-2; d_call: NA; clone_size: NA; v_call: TRBV7-9; cdr3_nt: TGTGCCAGCAGCCGCTCCACGGTGCGTGGCTACACCTTC; cdr3_aa: CASSRSTVRGYTF
j_call: TRBJ2-1; d_call: NA; clone_size: NA; v_call: TRBV21-1; cdr3_nt: TGTGCCAGCAGCAAATTTAGGGGGACCGAGCAGTTCTTC; cdr3_aa: CASSKFRGTEQFF
j_call: TRBJ2-2; d_call: NA; clone_size: once; v_call: TRBV2; cdr3_nt: TGTGCCAGCTCGCGGGCCTTACACACCGGGGAGCTGTTTTTT; cdr3_aa: CASSRALHTGELFF
j_call: TRBJ1-2; d_call: NA; clone_size: NA; v_call: TRBV3-1/TRBV3-2; cdr3_nt: TGTGCCAGCACCCCGGGGGGGGGAACCTATGGCTACACCTTC; cdr3_aa: CASTPGGGTYGYTF
j_call: TRBJ2-3; d_call: NA; clone_size: NA; v_call: TRBV5-1; cdr3_nt: TGCGCCAGCAGCTTGACTAGTACAGATACGCAGTATTTT; cdr3_aa: CASSLTSTDTQYF
j_call: TRBJ1-3; d_call: TRBD1; clone_size: NA; v_call: TRBV5-1; cdr3_nt: TGCGCCAGCAGCTCAACTGACACAGGGGGCCTTGGAAACACCATATATTTT; cdr3_aa: CASSSTDTGGLGNTIYF
j_call: TRBJ2-7; d_call: TRBD2; clone_size: few; v_call: TRBV3-1/TRBV3-2; cdr3_nt: TGTGCCAGCAGCCAAGTCAGCGGGGGTATCCACGAGCAGTACTTC; cdr3_aa: CASSQVSGGIHEQYF
j_call: TRBJ1-6; d_call: TRBD1; clone_size: few; v_call: TRBV5-1; cdr3_nt: TGCGCCAGCAGCCAGGGGGCCGATAATTCACCCCTCCACTTT; cdr3_aa: CASSQGADNSPLHF
j_call: TRBJ1-2; d_call: NA; clone_size: NA; v_call: TRBV19; cdr3_nt: TGTGCCAGTAGCCCGACAGTCTACACCTTC; cdr3_aa: CASSPTVYTF
j_call: TRBJ1-1; d_call: NA; clone_size: NA; v_call: TRBV30; cdr3_nt: TGTGCCTGGAGTGAGGGGGTTGAGACTGAAGCTTTCTTT; cdr3_aa: CAWSEGVETEAFF
j_call: TRBJ2-2; d_call: TRBD1; clone_size: few; v_call: TRBV7-8; cdr3_nt: TGTGCCAGCAGCTTAGAAACAGGGGCCGGGGAGCTGTTTTTT; cdr3_aa: CASSLETGAGELFF
j_call: TRBJ2-1; d_call: NA; clone_size: NA; v_call: TRBV27; cdr3_nt: TGTGCCAGCCCCGGCGGGTCGAATGAGCAGTTCTTC; cdr3_aa: CASPGGSNEQFF
j_call: TRBJ2-3; d_call: NA; clone_size: NA; v_call: TRBV28; cdr3_nt: TGTGCCAGCAGCACTCCGCGACCACTATTGCGCTATACGCAGTATTTT; cdr3_aa: CASSTPRPLLRYTQYF
j_call: TRBJ1-4; d_call: NA; clone_size: NA; v_call: TRBV30; cdr3_nt: TGTGCCTGGAATGAGGGGGTGGTTGAAAAACTGTTTTTT; cdr3_aa: CAWNEGVVEKLFF
j_call: TRBJ2-3; d_call: NA; clone_size: NA; v_call: TRBV6-2/TRBV6-3; cdr3_nt: TGTGCCAGCAGTGCAGGACTCCACTCCTTCACAGATACGCAGTATTTT; cdr3_aa: CASSAGLHSFTDTQYF
j_call: TRBJ1-4; d_call: TRBD1; clone_size: once; v_call: TRBV30; cdr3_nt: TGTGCCTGGAGATCCGGGACAGGGGGCGCAACTAATGAAAAACTGTTTTTT; cdr3_aa: CAWRSGTGGATNEKLFF
j_call: TRBJ2-7; d_call: NA; clone_size: NA; v_call: TRBV19; cdr3_nt: TGTGCCAGTAGTAGCGACAAGCAGGCCCGTCCCTACGAGCAGTACTTC; cdr3_aa: CASSSDKQARPYEQYF
j_call: TRBJ2-1; d_call: TRBD2; clone_size: NA; v_call: TRBV4-1; cdr3_nt: TGCGCCAGCAGCATAGCGGGAGCAAACAATGAGCAGTTCTTC; cdr3_aa: CASSIAGANNEQFF
j_call: TRBJ1-2; d_call: NA; clone_size: few; v_call: TRBV19; cdr3_nt: TGTGCCAGTAGTCAAAATCCCAAGGCGGGATCTGGCTACACCTTC; cdr3_aa: CASSQNPKAGSGYTF
j_call: TRBJ1-1; d_call: TRBD1; clone_size: NA; v_call: TRBV29-1; cdr3_nt: TGCAGCGTTGCGGAGACAGGGGGCAGACGGCTCCTAAACACTGAAGCTTTCTTT; cdr3_aa: CSVAETGGRRLLNTEAFF
j_call: TRBJ2-3; d_call: TRBD1; clone_size: NA; v_call: TRBV18; cdr3_nt: TGTGCCAGCTCACCACCGACAGGGGGATTAGATACGCAGTATTTT; cdr3_aa: CASSPPTGGLDTQYF
j_call: TRBJ2-3; d_call: TRBD2; clone_size: NA; v_call: TRBV6-2/TRBV6-3; cdr3_nt: TGTGCCAGCAGTGCCCCGACTAGCGGGGTTGGAGATACGCAGTATTTT; cdr3_aa: CASSAPTSGVGDTQYF
j_call: TRBJ1-6; d_call: NA; clone_size: NA; v_call: TRBV11-2; cdr3_nt: TGTGCCAGCAGCTTGAACGCGGGAAATTCACCCCTCCACTTT; cdr3_aa: CASSLNAGNSPLHF
j_call: TRBJ1-5; d_call: NA; clone_size: NA; v_call: TRBV30; cdr3_nt: TGTGCCTGGAGTATCCAGGGAAATCAGCCCCAGCATTTT; cdr3_aa: CAWSIQGNQPQHF
j_call: TRBJ2-6; d_call: TRBD2; clone_size: NA; v_call: TRBV3-1/TRBV3-2; cdr3_nt: TGTGCCAGCAGCCAACCGTTGGGGGGGGGAACGCCCGACTCTGGGGCCAACGTCCTGACTTTC; cdr3_aa: CASSQPLGGGTPDSGANVLTF
j_call: TRBJ2-7; d_call: NA; clone_size: NA; v_call: TRBV30; cdr3_nt: TGTGCCTGGAGTGAACAGGGATACGAGCAGTACTTC; cdr3_aa: CAWSEQGYEQYF
j_call: TRBJ1-1; d_call: NA; clone_size: NA; v_call: TRBV6-6; cdr3_nt: TGTGCCAGCAGTTACCCTCGGGAGATGAACACTGAAGCTTTCTTT; cdr3_aa: CASSYPREMNTEAFF
j_call: TRBJ2-7; d_call: NA; clone_size: NA; v_call: TRBV7-9; cdr3_nt: TGTGCCAGCAGCTTAGTCGTCGCCAGGCCCCTTTGCTACGAGCAGTACTTC; cdr3_aa: CASSLVVARPLCYEQYF
j_call: TRBJ1-3; d_call: NA; clone_size: NA; v_call: TRBV4-1; cdr3_nt: TGCGCCAGCAGCCAAGATCAGGGTCTGGGAGGAAACACCATATATTTT; cdr3_aa: CASSQDQGLGGNTIYF
j_call: TRBJ2-1; d_call: TRBD1; clone_size: NA; v_call: TRBV7-3; cdr3_nt: TGTGCCAGCAGCCCGGGGACAGGGGGCAGGGATGAGCAGTTCTTC; cdr3_aa: CASSPGTGGRDEQFF
j_call: TRBJ2-7; d_call: TRBD2; clone_size: NA; v_call: TRBV19; cdr3_nt: TGTGCCAGTAGTATTGGCGGGGGGGCCTACGAGCAGTACTTC; cdr3_aa: CASSIGGGAYEQYF
j_call: TRBJ1-1; d_call: NA; clone_size: NA; v_call: TRBV7-3; cdr3_nt: TGTGCCAGCAGTCAGACAGAGAACACTGAAGCTTTCTTT; cdr3_aa: CASSQTENTEAFF
j_call: TRBJ2-3; d_call: NA; clone_size: NA; v_call: TRBV2; cdr3_nt: TGTGCCAGCAGTGAAAAGCTAGCGATGGGAGATACGCAGTATTTT; cdr3_aa: CASSEKLAMGDTQYF
j_call: TRBJ1-3; d_call: TRBD1; clone_size: NA; v_call: TRBV30; cdr3_nt: TGTGCCTCGACGACAGGGTCTGGAAACACCATATATTTT; cdr3_aa: CASTTGSGNTIYF
j_call: TRBJ2-3; d_call: TRBD2; clone_size: NA; v_call: TRBV30; cdr3_nt: TGTGCCTGGAGTGTTGAGTGGGCTAGCGGGAGGACAGATACGCAGTATTTT; cdr3_aa: CAWSVEWASGRTDTQYF
j_call: TRBJ2-7; d_call: NA; clone_size: NA; v_call: TRBV5-1; cdr3_nt: TGCGCCAGCAGCTTGTGGAGTAGCAACGAGCAGTACTTC; cdr3_aa: CASSLWSSNEQYF
j_call: TRBJ1-1; d_call: NA; clone_size: many; v_call: TRBV19; cdr3_nt: TGTGCCAGTAGTATAGTAGGGGGTAACACTGAAGCTTTCTTT; cdr3_aa: CASSIVGGNTEAFF
j_call: TRBJ1-1; d_call: TRBD1; clone_size: NA; v_call: TRBV19; cdr3_nt: TGTGCCAGTACCCACCTCAGGGGGCGGGAAGCTTTCTTT; cdr3_aa: CASTHLRGREAFF